Presented here are 13 T cell receptor beta chains from one specimen sequenced in a study of Graves' ophthalmopathy and Graves' hyperthyroidism. Amplification of TCR beta CDR3 regions used RNA transcripts. Second-round multiplex PCR came after a first-round RT-PCR that employed HTBI primers. TCRdb reanalysed the multiplex PCR reads using MiXCR and keeps one entry per CDR3 protein. The sample yields just over 400,000 distinct CDR3 sequences, roughly 21% seen once. The source material was peripheral blood. The receptors were gathered from a woman aged 18-29 years with stable Graves' hyperthyroidism.

On this clonotype itself: Possible read error: a much larger clone is one base away. The chain uses TRBV4-3 and TRBJ2-7, with TRBD1 matching 11 bases. The CDR3 loop spans 14 amino acids. From germline, CDR1 is LGHNA and CDR2 YSLEER. The CDR3 here is CACSKGQGAYEQYF. Written as DNA, the CDR3 is TGCGCCTGCAGCAAGGGACAGGGGGCCTACGAGCAGTACTTC.

This clonotype has a count of ten or more. The genes are TRBV10-3 and TRBJ1-2, with D tentatively TRBD1 (5 bases). The germline CDR1 and CDR2 sequences are ENHRY and SYGVKD. The CDR3 is 13 amino acids. The ends were cut back, 8 bases at V and 5 bases at J, with 15 bases in the middle. The CDR3 sequence: CAISQGGGYGYTF. The CDR3 DNA reads TGTGCCATCTCCCAGGGAGGTGGGTATGGCTACACCTTC.

In its sample, this clonotype was seen many times. This chain links TRBV28 with TRBJ2-7; D is uncertain. Trimming stripped 5 bases from V and 3 bases from J, with 17 bases between. CDR1 and CDR2 (germline): MDHEN, SYDVKM. CDR3 size: 15 residues. CDR3 coding DNA: TGTGCCAGCAGTCCTTCCCTGGGGTCTGGCTACGAGCAGTACTTC. Protein product: CASSPSLGSGYEQYF.

This clonotype was counted ten times or more. V gene TRBV10-3 combines with J gene TRBJ2-7; unclear D gene. The germline V and J ends were trimmed by 8 bases and 7 bases, with 12 bases remaining between them. Germline assignment: CDR1 ENHRY and CDR2 SYGVKD. This CDR3 is built from 11 residues. CDR3 in DNA: TGTGCCATCGGTCAAACTTGGGAGCAGTACTTC. Translation gives CAIGQTWEQYF.

This clonotype was seen ten or more times. The rearrangement joins TRBV20-1 to TRBJ2-7, with 9 bases identical to TRBD1. The germline V gene encodes CDR1 DFQATT and CDR2 SNEGSKA (reference sequence). The CDR3 loop spans 12 amino acids. V was pared by 5 bases and J by 2 bases, with 1 base of the junction left unmatched. CDR3 sequence (DNA): TGCAGTGCTCGACAGGGGGCCTACGAGCAGTACTTC. Protein product: CSARQGAYEQYF.

This clonotype was seen repeatedly, ten times or more. An end of the junction differs from the germline gene, which may be a read error. The chain is built from TRBV6-5 and TRBJ1-2; D possibly corresponds to TRBD1 (6 bases). Germline V gene sequence: CDR1 MNHEY, CDR2 SVGAGI. This CDR3 contains 13 residues. DNA of the CDR3: TGTGCCAGCAGTTACCAAGGACAGTATGGCAACACCTTC. It specifies CASSYQGQYGNTF.

In the case of this clonotype: A read error is possible here, since a much larger clone lies one base away. The conserved final phenylalanine or tryptophan is absent from the CDR3, which likely points to a read error. The CDR3 bases are TGCGCCAGCAGCCAACAGGGCTCTGGAAACACCATATATTTG. This codes for CASSQQGSGNTIYL. J is TRBJ1-3 and V is TRBV4-1, with a weak D call TRBD1 (5 bases). Looked up from germline, CDR1 is MGHRA and CDR2 is YSYEKL. The CDR3 extends over 14 amino acids. V was trimmed by 2 bases and J by 0 bases, leaving 5 bases between them.

The chain employs TRBV7-8 and TRBJ1-2; D remains unclear. Germline V lookup: CDR1 SGHVS, CDR2 FQNEAQ. CDR3 length: 12 residues. Trimming stripped 2 bases from V and 6 bases from J, with 7 bases between. The CDR3 sequence is CASSLRSHGYTF. The CDR3 bases are TGTGCCAGCAGCTTAAGGAGTCATGGCTACACCTTC. Complete variable domain (other parts from reference TRBV7-8 and TRBJ1-2): GAGVSQSPRYKVAKRGQDVALRCDPISGHVSLFWYQQALGQGPEFLTYFQNEAQLDKSGLPSDRFFAERPEGSVSTLKIQRTQQEDSAVYLCASSLRSHGYTFGSGTRLTVV.

This clonotype occurred many times. The rearrangement links TRBV10-3 to TRBJ2-5; 11 bases match TRBD2. Germline lookup yields CDR1 ENHRY and CDR2 SYGVKD. With V trimmed by 3 bases and J by 4 bases, 4 bases remained unmatched. The CDR3 spans 15 residues. CDR3 amino acids: CAISEGGTSGETQYF. The CDR3 DNA sequence: TGTGCCATCAGTGAAGGGGGGACTAGCGGAGAGACCCAGTACTTC.

At least ten counts were recorded for this clonotype. CDR3 amino acids: CASSPGQPGGYEQYF. In nucleotides, the CDR3 is TGTGCCAGCAGTCCCGGCCAGCCGGGGGGATACGAGCAGTACTTC. V is TRBV12-3 or TRBV12-4 and J is TRBJ2-7; 7 positions match TRBD2. The length of the CDR3 is 15 residues. J lost 4 bases, V lost 5 bases, and 11 bases had no gene match.

In its sample, this clonotype was seen many times. The CDR3 bases are TGTGCCAGCTCCGGTATCAGGGACTACGAGCAGTACTTC. This translates into CASSGIRDYEQYF. The chain couples TRBV18 to TRBJ2-7; tentative D call: TRBD1 (5 bases). Germline CDR1 KGHSH, CDR2 LQKENI. V was trimmed by 6 bases and J by 3 bases, leaving 12 bases between them. CDR3 length equals 13 residues.

This clonotype was observed many times. This chain joins TRBV27 and TRBJ1-2; no reliable D call. Germline CDR1 and CDR2: MNHEY and SMNVEV (reference sequence). The CDR3 runs to 14 residues. Trimming cost V 6 bases and J 8 bases, with 19 bases left between them. The CDR3 nucleotides read TGTGCCAGCAGCACCTCAATTGGGGAATCCGGCTACACCTTC. This gives the protein CASSTSIGESGYTF.

The chain carries TRBV7-8 and TRBJ2-5, with no clear D. Germline V gene lookup returns CDR1 SGHVS and CDR2 FQNEAQ. This CDR3 comprises 14 residues. Trimming took 6 bases from V and 4 from J, leaving 15 bases between them. In DNA, the CDR3 is TGTGCCAGCAGTTACTCATACAGCCCAGAGACCCAGTACTTC. Translated: CASSYSYSPETQYF.